These 7 T cell receptor beta chains originate from one sample sequenced in a study of beta chain features in type 1 diabetes (dated by TCRdb to the late 2010s). Library preparation was by the immunoSEQ multiplex PCR assay. The entire isolated RNA was reverse transcribed using the High Capacity cDNA Reverse Transcription Kit, and thus expressed TCRB transcripts were sequenced. As stored in TCRdb, this immuneACCESS dataset retains in-frame rearrangements with V and J assigned. A fraction of the clones does not appear; measured against another copy, unresolved V genes explain less than half of the discrepancy, and the remainder lacks a known reason. The sample records roughly 330,000 clones, 8% to 13% of which are singletons. Of the sample, about 0.015% falls within the top ten clones. The specimen sequenced was naive CD4+ T cells from blood. Explained via the paper, the cell subset or site label denotes: true naive CD4+ T cells. These receptors all stem from a woman aged 30 to 39 in good health.

The chain combines TRBV7-9 with TRBJ2-7; D might be TRBD1 (6 bases). V lost 1 base, J lost 1 base, and 11 bases lay in between. Looked up from germline, CDR1 is SEHNR and CDR2 is FQNEAQ (reference sequence). There are 15 residues in the CDR3. Here the CDR3 reads CASSLVTDRSYEQYF. As DNA, the CDR3 is TGTGCCAGCAGCTTAGTTACGGACAGATCCTACGAGCAGTACTTC.

Only a few counts were recorded for this clone. This chain connects TRBV6-6 to TRBJ1-2; D gene ambiguous. CDR1 and CDR2 from the germline V gene are MNHNY and SVGAGI (reference sequence). Trimming stripped 2 bases from V and 6 bases from J, with 16 bases between. The CDR3 consists of 15 residues. This CDR3 reads CASSYGGWSGNGYTF. The CDR3 bases are TGTGCCAGCAGTTACGGAGGCTGGTCTGGGAATGGCTACACCTTC.

This clone was observed a handful of times. The J gene is TRBJ2-2, the V gene TRBV5-4; D might be TRBD1 (5 bases). Germline loops: CDR1 SGHNT, CDR2 YYREEE (reference sequence). V was cut by 4 bases and J by 1 base, with 11 bases left in between. The CDR3 consists of 15 residues. CDR3 loop: CASSMDTGNTGELFF. In DNA form, the CDR3 reads TGTGCCAGCAGCATGGATACAGGGAACACCGGGGAGCTGTTTTTT.

This chain uses TRBV19 with TRBJ2-2, with 8 bases that match TRBD1. CDR3 size: 14 residues. CDR1 LNHDA and CDR2 SQIVND come from the germline V gene (reference sequence). V lost 3 bases, J lost 6 bases, and 3 bases stayed unmatched. The CDR3 DNA reads TGTGCCAGTAGTATTGACAGGGGTGCCGGGGAGCTGTTTTTT. This codes for CASSIDRGAGELFF.

This sequence joins TRBV11-2 and TRBJ2-5; 10 bases line up with TRBD2. Germline V lookup: CDR1 SGHAT, CDR2 FQNNGV. The CDR3 is 16 residues long. Unmatched junction bases numbered 7, after V lost 5 bases and J lost 1 base. The CDR3 here is CASSPGTSVAQETQYF. The CDR3, as DNA: TGTGCCAGCAGCCCCGGGACTAGCGTGGCCCAAGAGACCCAGTACTTC. Supplemented by reference TRBV11-2 and TRBJ2-5, the full variable domain reads EAGVAQSPRYKIIEKRQSVAFWCNPISGHATLYWYQQILGQGPKLLIQFQNNGVVDDSQLPKDRFSAERLKGVDSTLKIQPAKLEDSAVYLCASSPGTSVAQETQYFGPGTRLLVL.

The CDR3 DNA is TGCAGCGTTGAAGTAGGGCGGGGGCATGTCTATGGCTACACCTTC. It translates to CSVEVGRGHVYGYTF. V usage is TRBV29-1 and J usage is TRBJ1-2, with a possible D match to TRBD1 (6 bases). CDR1 is SQVTM, CDR2 ANQGSEA, per germline. The CDR3 is 15 residues long. The V end was cut by 1 base, the J end by 4 bases, with 16 bases between.

The V call is TRBV28, the J call TRBJ2-5, with D unresolved. The V end lost 5 bases, the J end lost 5 bases, and 15 bases lay between the germline ends. CDR3 length: 14 amino acids. The germline V gene has CDR1 MDHEN and CDR2 SYDVKM. The CDR3 bases are TGTGCCAGCAGTGTAGAGGCCCTCGGGGAGACCCAGTACTTC. This encodes CASSVEALGETQYF.